Each of the 25 T cell receptor beta chains below was sequenced from the same sample in a study of cytomegalovirus exposure and HLA in healthy donors. Vbeta (60) and Jbeta (13) primers were used in the PCR. TCRdb's table, derived via immunoSEQ multiplex PCR, lists solely in-frame clones and lacks some. In the table there are more than 90,000 clones, around 80% of which are singletons. Material: PBMCs. The receptors were sampled from a young woman in good health and CMV-seropositive.

In its sample, this clone was seen a few times. V usage is TRBV6-6 and J usage is TRBJ1-1; possible D gene TRBD1, 5 bases. Germline CDR1 reads MNHNY; CDR2 reads SVGAGI (reference sequence). The CDR3 has 14 residues. The V end was cut by 8 bases, the J end by 3 bases, with 16 bases between. The CDR3, as DNA: TGTGCCAGCGACAATCACGGGGGGGACACTGAAGCTTTCTTT. It translates to CASDNHGGDTEAFF.

This clone was counted between two and nine times. The chain employs TRBV20-1 and TRBJ1-5; D unresolved. The V end was cut by 3 bases, the J end by 12 bases, with 12 bases between. The CDR3 covers 11 residues. Germline values: CDR1 DFQATT, CDR2 SNEGSKA (reference sequence). The CDR3 DNA sequence: TGCAGTGCTAGGTCGGGGAGGGTCCAGCATTTT. This gives the protein CSARSGRVQHF.

The rearrangement links TRBV6-1 to TRBJ1-1; 7 bases fit TRBD1. Germline V gene sequence: CDR1 MNHNS, CDR2 SASEGT. Unmatched junction bases numbered 2, after V lost 0 bases and J lost 4 bases. CDR3 length: 14 amino acids. This CDR3 is CASSEARGPTEAFF. DNA for the CDR3: TGTGCCAGCAGTGAAGCGAGGGGGCCCACTGAAGCTTTCTTT.

This rearrangement joins TRBV2 to TRBJ2-3; 8 bases are shared with TRBD1. CDR1 is SNHLY and CDR2 is FYNNEI in the germline V gene. The CDR3 loop spans 15 amino acids. Trimming at V came to 5 bases and at J to 0 bases, leaving 4 bases not matched to a gene. The CDR3 reads CASSPDRASTDTQYF. CDR3 bases: TGTGCCAGCAGTCCGGACAGGGCGAGCACAGATACGCAGTATTTT.

V gene TRBV7-2 combines with J gene TRBJ2-1, with D perhaps matching TRBD2 (5 bases). The CDR3 extends over 14 amino acids. CDR1 is SGHTA, CDR2 FQGNSA, per germline. Trimming took off 6 bases at V and 4 bases at J, with 13 bases between the two ends. CDR3 coding DNA: TGTGCCAGCAGTCCAACCGGACTGTACAATGAGCAGTTCTTC. Translation: CASSPTGLYNEQFF.

The chain employs TRBV25-1 and TRBJ2-3, with 9 bases fitting TRBD1. The germline CDR1 and CDR2 sequences are MGHDK and SYGVNS. There are 13 residues in the CDR3. Trimming cost V 10 bases and J 6 bases; bases outside gene matches: 8. The DNA of the CDR3 is TGTGCCACCCGGGACAGGGCTTCGGATACGCAGTATTTT. Translation gives CATRDRASDTQYF.

The V call is TRBV28, the J call TRBJ1-2, with 7 bases fitting TRBD1. Germline assignment: CDR1 MDHEN and CDR2 SYDVKM. The junction had 2 bases not matched to a gene; V was cut back by 2 bases and J by 2 bases. The length of the CDR3 is 14 residues. The CDR3 nucleotides read TGTGCCAGCAGTTTAATGACAGGGAACTATGGCTACACCTTC. This sequence encodes CASSLMTGNYGYTF.

This clone was detected only once. At one end, the junction sequence differs from germline, possibly due to a read error. V usage is TRBV5-1 and J usage is TRBJ2-7; D is perhaps TRBD2 (7 bases). CDR3 size: 16 residues. The germline gives CDR1 SGHRS, CDR2 YFSETQ. Here the CDR3 DNA reads TGCGCCAGCAGCTGGGGGGCGAGTCGGGGGGCCTACAAGCAGTACTTC. Protein sequence: CASSWGASRGAYKQYF.

The chain combines TRBV2 with TRBJ1-3; 8 bases are a match to TRBD1. The junction had 2 bases not matched to a gene; V was cut back by 3 bases and J by 1 base. Germline-derived CDR1 and CDR2 are SNHLY and FYNNEI. This CDR3 is 15 amino acids long. CDR3 amino acids: CASSERDRSGNTIYF. The CDR3 nucleotides read TGTGCCAGCAGTGAGAGGGACAGGTCTGGAAACACCATATATTTT.

The gene calls are TRBV12-5 and TRBJ2-7; D possibly corresponds to TRBD2 (6 bases). Germline values: CDR1 LGHNT, CDR2 FRNRAP. This CDR3 contains 14 residues. The V and J ends lost 5 bases and 0 bases respectively, with 11 bases between them. CDR3 sequence (DNA): TGTGCTAGTGGTGCGGGACGTAGCTCCTACGAGCAGTACTTC. This encodes CASGAGRSSYEQYF.

The chain combines TRBV5-6 with TRBJ2-2, with a weak D call TRBD2 (5 bases). V lost 0 bases and J lost 7, with 13 bases in between. Germline V gene sequence: CDR1 SGHDT, CDR2 YYEEEE. The CDR3 consists of 15 residues. In nucleotides, the CDR3 is TGTGCCAGCAGCTTGGCTCCGCGGGCGGGCGGGGAGCTGTTTTTT. It translates to CASSLAPRAGGELFF.

The gene calls are TRBV30 and TRBJ1-2, with 7 bases fitting TRBD1. The CDR3 contains 14 residues. Germline V CDR1 and CDR2: GTSNPN, SVGIG (reference sequence). V shed 0 bases, J shed 3 bases, and the junction held 4 bases outside the gene matches. The CDR3 protein is CAWSVNRGDYGYTF. The CDR3 nucleotides read TGTGCCTGGAGTGTAAACAGGGGAGACTATGGCTACACCTTC.

This sequence joins TRBV27 and TRBJ2-3; TRBD2 matches 13 bases. V dropped 2 bases and J dropped 0; count of bases not matched to a gene: 8. The germline V gene has CDR1 MNHEY and CDR2 SMNVEV (reference sequence). The CDR3 runs to 19 residues. CDR3 in amino acids: CASSLRGWGLAGSTDTQYF. CDR3 sequence (DNA): TGTGCCAGCAGTTTAAGGGGTTGGGGACTAGCGGGAAGCACAGATACGCAGTATTTT.

This chain links TRBV5-1 with TRBJ1-1; no clear D gene. Trimming took off 1 base at V and 1 base at J, with 8 bases between the two ends. CDR3 size: 14 residues. Germline V lookup: CDR1 SGHRS, CDR2 YFSETQ. The CDR3, as DNA: TGCGCCAGCAGCTTGAGCATATCGAACACTGAAGCTTTCTTT. It encodes CASSLSISNTEAFF.

V is TRBV28 and J is TRBJ2-3, with unresolved D. This CDR3 contains 14 residues. Germline lookup yields CDR1 MDHEN and CDR2 SYDVKM. Trimming took 6 bases from V and 2 from J, leaving 12 bases between them. CDR3 in amino acids: CASSISRFTDTQYF. CDR3 nucleotides: TGTGCCAGCAGCATATCCAGATTCACAGATACGCAGTATTTT.

This sequence joins TRBV15 and TRBJ2-5, with D possibly matching TRBD2 (7 bases). Germline CDR1 LNHNV, CDR2 YYDKDF (reference sequence). V shed 3 bases and J shed 10 bases, with 18 bases lying between them. The CDR3 covers 14 residues. CDR3 sequence (DNA): TGTGCCACCAGCAGGCCAAGGGGGGGAGGGAACCAGTACTTC. This codes for CATSRPRGGGNQYF. Complete variable domain (other parts from reference TRBV15 and TRBJ2-5): DAMVIQNPRYQVTQFGKPVTLSCSQTLNHNVMYWYQQKSSQAPKLLFHYYDKDFNNEADTPDNFQSRRPNTSFCFLDIRSPGLGDTAMYLCATSRPRGGGNQYFGPGTRLLVL.

This rearrangement joins TRBV5-1 to TRBJ2-3; TRBD2 is a possible D gene (6 bases). The CDR3 covers 15 residues. V was pared by 3 bases and J by 0 bases, with 11 bases between. Germline CDR1 is SGHRS and CDR2 is YFSETQ. CDR3 loop: CASSSGTLSTDTQYF. The DNA of the CDR3 is TGCGCCAGCAGCTCGGGGACTCTCAGCACAGATACGCAGTATTTT.

This clone was observed a handful of times. The CDR3 DNA reads TGTGCCAGTAGAGGGGGGACAGGCGCCCAAGATACGCAGTATTTT. Amino acids: CASRGGTGAQDTQYF. This chain connects TRBV19 to TRBJ2-3, with TRBD1 identical over 8 bases. Losses at the gene ends were 6 bases for V and 5 bases for J; bases not matched to a gene: 10. Germline V gene data show CDR1 as LNHDA and CDR2 as SQIVND (reference sequence). CDR3 length equals 15 residues. Full variable domain (rest looked up from reference TRBV19 and TRBJ2-3): DGGITQSPKYLFRKEGQNVTLSCEQNLNHDAMYWYRQDPGQGLRLIYYSQIVNDFQKGDIAEGYSVSREKKESFPLTVTSAQKNPTAFYLCASRGGTGAQDTQYFGPGTRLTVL.

The chain is built from TRBV27 and TRBJ2-7; weak D call: TRBD1 (6 bases). This CDR3 has 15 amino acids. Between the trimmed V and J ends, which lost 0 bases and 3 bases, there was a span of 12 bases. The germline gives CDR1 MNHEY, CDR2 SMNVEV (reference sequence). The CDR3 region is CASSLSITGIYEQYF. In DNA form, the CDR3 reads TGTGCCAGCAGTTTATCGATTACAGGGATCTACGAGCAGTACTTC.

The rearrangement links TRBV29-1 to TRBJ1-2; no firm D call. Trimming left V 7 bases short and J 2 bases short, with 11 bases between. The CDR3 is made up of 12 amino acids. Per the germline V gene, CDR1 is SQVTM and CDR2 is ANQGSEA. CDR3 nucleotide sequence: TGCAGCGCAGTCGGAGCGAACTATGGCTACACCTTC. It specifies CSAVGANYGYTF. The complete variable domain, with remaining parts taken from reference TRBV29-1 and TRBJ1-2, reads SAVISQKPSRDICQRGTSLTIQCQVDSQVTMMFWYRQQPGQSLTLIATANQGSEATYESGFVIDKFPISRPNLTFSTLTVSNMSPEDSSIYLCSAVGANYGYTFGSGTRLTVV.

The J gene is TRBJ2-1, the V gene TRBV9; 11 positions agree with TRBD2. Losses at the gene ends were 3 bases for V and 0 bases for J; bases not matched to a gene: 14. From germline, CDR1 is SGDLS and CDR2 YYNGEE. The CDR3 has 20 residues. The CDR3 spells CASSGQGRGTSGRSYNEQFF. In nucleotides, the CDR3 is TGTGCCAGCAGCGGACAGGGCAGGGGGACTAGCGGACGCTCCTACAATGAGCAGTTCTTC.

The chain combines TRBV5-5 with TRBJ2-5; no clear D gene. The J call may be in error: the DNA end matches TRBJ2-7 better. Germline assignment: CDR1 SGHKS and CDR2 YYEKEE (reference sequence). CDR3 length: 16 amino acids. The CDR3 coding sequence is TGTGCCAGCAGCTTGGCTCTTTTTGATCACTCCTACGAGCAGTACTTC. Translating it yields CASSLALFDHSYEQYF.

The rearrangement links TRBV5-6 to TRBJ2-3, with D tentatively TRBD1 (5 bases). Germline loops: CDR1 SGHDT, CDR2 YYEEEE. There are 16 residues in the CDR3. Trimming removed 3 bases at V and 0 bases at J, with 14 bases between. CDR3 amino acids: CASSSTVSRSTDTQYF. DNA for the CDR3: TGTGCCAGCAGCTCGACAGTTTCTCGAAGCACAGATACGCAGTATTTT.

This sequence joins TRBV10-1 and TRBJ2-3, with 7 bases matching TRBD1. The V gene's germline CDR1 is WNHNN and CDR2 SYGVQD (reference sequence). Trimming at V came to 7 bases and at J to 4 bases, leaving 5 bases not matched to a gene. This CDR3 spans 13 amino acids. As DNA, the CDR3 is TGCGCCAGCACCCGGACAGGATCAGATACGCAGTATTTT. This translates into CASTRTGSDTQYF.

The V gene is TRBV19, the J gene TRBJ2-4; no firm D call. V was clipped by 5 bases and J by 0 bases, with 14 bases between them. Germline values: CDR1 LNHDA, CDR2 SQIVND (reference sequence). The CDR3 spans 16 residues. The DNA for the CDR3 is TGTGCCAGTAGTGCCTCCCCTAGAGGAGCCAAAAACATTCAGTACTTC. Encoded protein: CASSASPRGAKNIQYF. Looking up the rest from reference TRBV19 and TRBJ2-4 gives the full variable domain: DGGITQSPKYLFRKEGQNVTLSCEQNLNHDAMYWYRQDPGQGLRLIYYSQIVNDFQKGDIAEGYSVSREKKESFPLTVTSAQKNPTAFYLCASSASPRGAKNIQYFGAGTRLSVL.